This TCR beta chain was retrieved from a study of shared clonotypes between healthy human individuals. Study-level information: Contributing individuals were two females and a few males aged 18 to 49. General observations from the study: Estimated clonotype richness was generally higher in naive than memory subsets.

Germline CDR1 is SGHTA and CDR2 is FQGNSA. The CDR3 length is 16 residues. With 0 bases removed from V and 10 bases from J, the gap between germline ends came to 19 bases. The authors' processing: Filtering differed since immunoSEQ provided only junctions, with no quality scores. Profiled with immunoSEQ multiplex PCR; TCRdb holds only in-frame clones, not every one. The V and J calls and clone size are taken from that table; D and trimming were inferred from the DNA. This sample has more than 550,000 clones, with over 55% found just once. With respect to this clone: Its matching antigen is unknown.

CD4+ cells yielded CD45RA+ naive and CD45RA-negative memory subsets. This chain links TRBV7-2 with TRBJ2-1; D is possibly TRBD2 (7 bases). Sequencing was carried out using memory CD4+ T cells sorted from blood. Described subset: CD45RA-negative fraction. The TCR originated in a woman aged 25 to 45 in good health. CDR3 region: CASSLAVWEGQGEQFF. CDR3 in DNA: TGTGCCAGCAGCTTAGCGGTCTGGGAGGGCCAGGGGGAGCAGTTCTTC.